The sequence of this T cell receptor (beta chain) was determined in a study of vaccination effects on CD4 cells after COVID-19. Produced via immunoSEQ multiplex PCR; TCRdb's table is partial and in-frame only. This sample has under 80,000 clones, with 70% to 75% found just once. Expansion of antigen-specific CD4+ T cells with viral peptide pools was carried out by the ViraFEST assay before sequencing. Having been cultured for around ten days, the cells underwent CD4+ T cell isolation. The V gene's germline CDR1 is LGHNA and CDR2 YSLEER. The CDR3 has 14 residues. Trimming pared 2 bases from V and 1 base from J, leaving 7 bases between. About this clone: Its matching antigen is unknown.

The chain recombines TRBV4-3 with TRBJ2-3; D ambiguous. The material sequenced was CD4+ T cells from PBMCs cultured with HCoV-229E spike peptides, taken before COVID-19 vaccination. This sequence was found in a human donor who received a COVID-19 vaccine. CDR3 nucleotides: TGCGCCAGCAGCCAACGCCTCCGCACAGATACGCAGTATTTT. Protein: CASSQRLRTDTQYF.